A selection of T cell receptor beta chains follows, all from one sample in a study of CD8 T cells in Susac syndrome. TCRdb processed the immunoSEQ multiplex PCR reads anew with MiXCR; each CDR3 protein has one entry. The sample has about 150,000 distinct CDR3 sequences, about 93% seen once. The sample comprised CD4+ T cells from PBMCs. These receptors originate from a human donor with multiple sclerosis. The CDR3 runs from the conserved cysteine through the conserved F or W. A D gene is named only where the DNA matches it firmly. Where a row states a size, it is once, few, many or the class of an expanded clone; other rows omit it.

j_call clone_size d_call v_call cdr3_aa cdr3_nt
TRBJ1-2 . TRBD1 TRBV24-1 CATSEGTGGIRGYTF TGTGCCACCAGTGAGGGGACAGGGGGCATAAGGGGCTACACCTTC
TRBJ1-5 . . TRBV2 CASSGGNSNQPQHF TGTGCCAGCAGCGGGGGGAACAGCAATCAGCCCCAGCATTTT
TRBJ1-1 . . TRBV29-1 CSVMENRMNTEAFF TGCAGCGTGATGGAAAACAGGATGAACACTGAAGCTTTCTTT
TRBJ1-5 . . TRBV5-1 CASSSDGTGPQHF TGCGCCAGCAGCTCGGACGGCACGGGGCCCCAGCATTTT
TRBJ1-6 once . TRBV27 CASKGDRNSPLHF TGTGCCAGCAAAGGAGACAGAAATTCACCCCTCCACTTT
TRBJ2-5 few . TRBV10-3 CAISESTGQETQYF TGTGCCATCAGTGAGTCAACAGGTCAAGAGACCCAGTACTTC
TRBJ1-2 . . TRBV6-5 CASSHYGYTF TGTGCCAGCAGCCACTATGGCTACACCTTC
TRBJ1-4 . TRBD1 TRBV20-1 CSARTGPLEKLFF TGCAGTGCTAGGACAGGGCCCCTTGAAAAACTGTTTTTT
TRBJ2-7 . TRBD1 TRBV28 CASSFAYRGRHEQYF TGTGCCAGCAGTTTTGCCTACAGGGGTCGGCACGAGCAGTACTTC
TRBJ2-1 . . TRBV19 CASNQGLFYNEQFF TGTGCCAGTAACCAGGGGCTATTCTACAATGAGCAGTTCTTC
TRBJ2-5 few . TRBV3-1 CASSQEYRGRSETQYF TGTGCCAGCAGCCAAGAGTACAGAGGGCGTTCGGAGACCCAGTACTTC
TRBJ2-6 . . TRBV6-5 CASTTTSGANVLTF TGTGCCAGCACCACGACGTCTGGGGCCAACGTCCTGACTTTC
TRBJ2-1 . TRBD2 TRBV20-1 CSARSGTSVNEQFF TGCAGTGCTAGATCGGGGACTAGCGTCAATGAGCAGTTCTTC
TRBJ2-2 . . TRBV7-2 CASSFGGSGRSGELFF TGTGCCAGCAGCTTCGGAGGGTCAGGGCGGAGCGGGGAGCTGTTTTTT
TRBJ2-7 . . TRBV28 CASRTQTRNEQYF TGTGCCAGCAGGACACAAACGAGGAACGAGCAGTACTTC
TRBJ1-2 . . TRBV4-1 CASSQAGFNRAGYTF TGCGCCAGCAGCCAGGCAGGTTTTAATCGCGCTGGCTACACCTTC
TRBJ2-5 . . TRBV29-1 CSVGEGETQYF TGCAGCGTTGGTGAAGGAGAGACCCAGTACTTC
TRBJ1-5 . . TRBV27 CASSLSGADNQPQHF TGTGCCAGCAGTTTATCAGGGGCCGACAATCAGCCCCAGCATTTT
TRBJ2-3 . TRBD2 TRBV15 CATSRVSPVAGRTDTQYF TGTGCCACCAGCAGAGTTTCCCCGGTAGCGGGGCGCACAGATACGCAGTATTTT
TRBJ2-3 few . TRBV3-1 CASSQRLAADTQYF TGTGCCAGCAGCCAACGGCTAGCAGCAGATACGCAGTATTTT
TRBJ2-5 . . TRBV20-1 CSATTGLQETQYF TGCAGTGCGACGACAGGATTACAAGAGACCCAGTACTTC
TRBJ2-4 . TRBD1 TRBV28 CASSSQQGPAKNIQYF TGTGCCAGCAGTTCCCAACAGGGGCCAGCCAAAAACATTCAGTACTTC
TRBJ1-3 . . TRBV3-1 CASSWTDLGNTIYF TGTGCCAGCAGCTGGACAGACCTTGGAAACACCATATATTTT
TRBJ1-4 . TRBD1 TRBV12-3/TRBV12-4 CATAGQGGREKLFF TGTGCCACCGCGGGACAGGGTGGACGAGAAAAACTGTTTTTT
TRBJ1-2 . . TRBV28 CASSLSRRDGYTF TGTGCCAGCAGTTTATCAAGGAGGGACGGCTACACCTTC
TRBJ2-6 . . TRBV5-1 CASSLGGMGANVLTF TGCGCCAGCAGCTTGGGTGGGATGGGGGCCAACGTCCTGACTTTC
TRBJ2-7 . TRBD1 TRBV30 CAWTGTGSYEQYF TGTGCCTGGACCGGGACAGGCTCCTACGAGCAGTACTTC
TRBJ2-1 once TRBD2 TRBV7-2 CASSLAAGGLYNEQFF TGTGCCAGCAGCTTAGCGGCGGGGGGGCTATACAATGAGCAGTTCTTC
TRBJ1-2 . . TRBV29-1 CSVENPQDFIGGYTF TGCAGCGTGGAAAACCCACAGGACTTTATAGGTGGCTACACCTTC
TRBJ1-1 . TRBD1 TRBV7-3 CASSPQGGTEAFF TGTGCCAGCAGCCCCCAGGGGGGCACTGAAGCTTTCTTT
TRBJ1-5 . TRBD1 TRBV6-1 CASRSGTGGDQPQHF TGTGCCAGCAGGTCGGGTACAGGGGGCGATCAGCCCCAGCATTTT
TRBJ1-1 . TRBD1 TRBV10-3 CAISESGQGAMSTEAFF TGTGCCATCAGTGAGTCAGGGCAGGGGGCGATGAGCACTGAAGCTTTCTTT
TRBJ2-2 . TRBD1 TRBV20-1 CSATAGGPNTGELFF TGCAGTGCTACGGCAGGGGGACCGAACACCGGGGAGCTGTTTTTT
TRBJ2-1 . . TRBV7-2 CASSLNLGANEQFF TGTGCCAGCAGCTTAAACCTCGGAGCGAATGAGCAGTTCTTC
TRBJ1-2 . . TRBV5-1 CASSSDLTYGYTF TGCGCCAGCAGCTCCGACCTCACCTATGGCTACACCTTC
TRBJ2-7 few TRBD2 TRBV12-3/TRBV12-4 CASSALEAGANEQYF TGTGCCAGCAGTGCGTTGGAAGCGGGAGCGAACGAGCAGTACTTC
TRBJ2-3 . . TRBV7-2 CASSLGRAADTQYF TGTGCCAGCAGCTTAGGCAGGGCGGCAGATACGCAGTATTTT